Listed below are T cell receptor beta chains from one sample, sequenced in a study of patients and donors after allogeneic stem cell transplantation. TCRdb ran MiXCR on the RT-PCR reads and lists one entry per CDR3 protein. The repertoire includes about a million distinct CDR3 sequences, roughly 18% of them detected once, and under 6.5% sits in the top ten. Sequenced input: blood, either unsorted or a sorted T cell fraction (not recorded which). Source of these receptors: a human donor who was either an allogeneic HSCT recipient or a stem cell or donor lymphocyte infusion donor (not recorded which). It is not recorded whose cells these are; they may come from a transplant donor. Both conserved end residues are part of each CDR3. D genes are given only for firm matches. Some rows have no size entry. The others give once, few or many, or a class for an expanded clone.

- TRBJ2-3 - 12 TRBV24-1 TGTGCCACCAGTGATATAATAGATACGCAGTATTTT CATSDIIDTQYF
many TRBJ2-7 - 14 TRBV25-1 TGTGCCAGCGGAAACAGGGGGGGGGTCTACGAGCAGTACTTC CASGNRGGVYEQYF
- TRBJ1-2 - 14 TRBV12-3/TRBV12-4 TGTGCCAGCAGCTCAAGCAGGTCTCAGGGTGGCTACACCTTC CASSSSRSQGGYTF
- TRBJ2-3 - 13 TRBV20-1 TGCAGTGCTAGACGACTATCCACAGATACGCAGTATTTT CSARRLSTDTQYF
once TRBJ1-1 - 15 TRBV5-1 TGCGCCAGCAGCTTGGGAGAACAGGGTTACACTGAAGCTTTCTTT CASSLGEQGYTEAFF
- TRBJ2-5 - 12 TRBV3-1 TGTGCCAGCAGCCAAGGCGGTGTGACCCAGTACTTC CASSQGGVTQYF
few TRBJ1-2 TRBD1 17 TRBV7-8 TGTGCCAGCAGTTCACAGGGGGCTATGGGTCGAAATTATGGCTACACCTTC CASSSQGAMGRNYGYTF
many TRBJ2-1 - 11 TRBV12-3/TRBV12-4 TGTGCCAGTACCGCGGGGAATGAGCAGTTCTTC CASTAGNEQFF
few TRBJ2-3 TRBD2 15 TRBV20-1 TGCAGTGCTTCTACTAGCGGGGGGTCCACAGATACGCAGTATTTT CSASTSGGSTDTQYF
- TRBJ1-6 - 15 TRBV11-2 TGTGCCAGCAGCTACGGGGGGACGACAGGATCACCCCTCCACTTT CASSYGGTTGSPLHF
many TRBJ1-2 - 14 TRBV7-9 TGTGCCAGCTCCCCACCCGGACAGTCAATAGGCTACACCTTC CASSPPGQSIGYTF
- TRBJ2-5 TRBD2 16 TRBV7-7 TGTGCCAGCAGCCCCCGGACTAGCGGAAAACAAGAGACCCAGTACTTC CASSPRTSGKQETQYF
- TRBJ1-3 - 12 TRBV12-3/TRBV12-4 TGTGCCAGTCAGAGTGGTGGAAACACCATATATTTT CASQSGGNTIYF
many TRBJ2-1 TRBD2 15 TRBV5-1 TGCGCCAGCAGCCCCGGGACTAGCGGTTACAATGAGCAGTTCTTC CASSPGTSGYNEQFF
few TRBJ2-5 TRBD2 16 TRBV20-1 TGCAGTGCTAGTGGAAATAGCGGGGGCTTCCAAGAGACCCAGTACTTC CSASGNSGGFQETQYF
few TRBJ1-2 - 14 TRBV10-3 TGTGCCATCACCCCTGCAGGCTATTCGGATGGCTACACCTTC CAITPAGYSDGYTF
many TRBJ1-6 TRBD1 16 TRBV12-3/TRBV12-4 TGTGCCAGCAGTTTTACGTTCGGACAGGGGGTAACACCCCTCCACTTT CASSFTFGQGVTPLHF
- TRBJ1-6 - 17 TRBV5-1 TGCGCCAGCAGCTTGTTGACTACCGGGACGCTAGATTCACCCCTCCACTTT CASSLLTTGTLDSPLHF
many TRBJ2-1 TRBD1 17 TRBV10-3 TGTGCCATCAGTGGGGAACTTTCAGGGGGATCCTACAATGAGCAGTTCTTC CAISGELSGGSYNEQFF
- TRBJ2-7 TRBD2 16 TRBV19 TGTGCCAGTAGTACGTTATGGCGGGGGAGCTCCTACGAGCAGTACTTC CASSTLWRGSSYEQYF
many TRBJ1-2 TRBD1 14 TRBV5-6 TGTGCCAGCAGCTTTACAGGGGGCGACTATGGCTACACCTTC CASSFTGGDYGYTF
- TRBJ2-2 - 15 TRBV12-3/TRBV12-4 TGTGCCAGCAGTCCCCGTATGGGTGCCACCGGGGAGCTGTTTTTT CASSPRMGATGELFF
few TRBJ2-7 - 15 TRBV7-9 TGTGCCAGCAGCTTAGAGGTATGGAGGGGAGGTGAGCAGTACTTC CASSLEVWRGGEQYF
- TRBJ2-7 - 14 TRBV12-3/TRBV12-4 TGTGCCAGCAGGTTGGGTCAGAGGATCTACGAGCAGTACTTC CASRLGQRIYEQYF
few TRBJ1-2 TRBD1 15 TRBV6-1 TGTGCCAGCAGACCCTCCGGGGACAGGGGATCTGGCTACACCTTC CASRPSGDRGSGYTF
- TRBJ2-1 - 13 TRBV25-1 TGTGCCAGCAAGGCGGTTAACTACAATGAGCAGTTCTTC CASKAVNYNEQFF
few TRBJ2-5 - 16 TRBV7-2 TGTGCCAGCAGCTTAGGTGCCCTAAGGGGGGGGAAGACCCAGTACTTC CASSLGALRGGKTQYF
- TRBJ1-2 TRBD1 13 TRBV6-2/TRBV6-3 TGTGCCAGCAGGACCGGGACAGGGTCTGGCTACACCTTC CASRTGTGSGYTF
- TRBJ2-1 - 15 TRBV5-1 TGCGCCAGCAGCTTGGTACCGGGACACAACAATGAGCAGTTCTTC CASSLVPGHNNEQFF
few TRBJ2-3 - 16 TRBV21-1 TGTGCCAGCAGCCCCGTGGGCGGGGCTAGCACAGATACGCAGTATTTT CASSPVGGASTDTQYF
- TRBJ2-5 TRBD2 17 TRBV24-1 TGTGCCACCAGTCCCTCAACTAGCGGGGTGGGTGTAGGGACCCAGTACTTC CATSPSTSGVGVGTQYF
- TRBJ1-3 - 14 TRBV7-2 TGTGCCAGCAGCTTACGGCGGCCTGGAAACACCATATATTTT CASSLRRPGNTIYF
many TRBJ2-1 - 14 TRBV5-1 TGTGCCAGCAGCTTAGTGGCCGGGTACAATGAGCAGTTCTTC CASSLVAGYNEQFF
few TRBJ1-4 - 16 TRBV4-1 TGCGCCAGCAGCCAAGAGAGAGGGGTACCTAATGAAAAACTGTTTTTT CASSQERGVPNEKLFF
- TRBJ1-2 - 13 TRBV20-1 TGCAGTGCTAGTTTTTCAGGGAATAATGGCTACACCTTC CSASFSGNNGYTF
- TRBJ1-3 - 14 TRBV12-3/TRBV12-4 TGTGCCAGCAGTTTACGGGGGGTTGGAAACACCATATATTTT CASSLRGVGNTIYF
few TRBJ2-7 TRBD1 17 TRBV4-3 TGCGCCAGCAGCCAAGAAGCGCGCCAGGGGGCCTCCTACGAGCAGTACTTC CASSQEARQGASYEQYF
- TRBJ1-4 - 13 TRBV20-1 TGCAGTGCTGTGACAGGCCCCAATGAAAAACTGTTTTTT CSAVTGPNEKLFF
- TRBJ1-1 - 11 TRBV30 TGTGCCTGGACCAGTCTCGCGGGAGCTTTCTTT CAWTSLAGAFF
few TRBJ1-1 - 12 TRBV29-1 TGCAGCGTTGAAGACTCGACAGCTGAAGCTTTCTTT CSVEDSTAEAFF
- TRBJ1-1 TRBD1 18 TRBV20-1 TGCAGTGCTAGAGTGAGAACGACAGGGGGTACTTCTCGCACTGAAGCTTTCTTT CSARVRTTGGTSRTEAFF
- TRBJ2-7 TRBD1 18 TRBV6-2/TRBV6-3 TGTGCCAGCAGTTACTCGACGAACCCGGACAGGGATTTCTACGAGCAGTACTTC CASSYSTNPDRDFYEQYF
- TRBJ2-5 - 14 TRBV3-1 TGTGCCAGCAGGCTGGGACGGAAGCAAGAGACCCAGTACTTC CASRLGRKQETQYF
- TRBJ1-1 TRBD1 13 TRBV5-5 TGTGCCAGCAGCTTTACAGGGGCCGCTGAAGCTTTCTTT CASSFTGAAEAFF
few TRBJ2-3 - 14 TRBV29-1 TGCAGCGCACCTCAACAGGGATTCACAGATACGCAGTATTTT CSAPQQGFTDTQYF
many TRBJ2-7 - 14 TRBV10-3 TGTGCCATCAGTGAGTCGAATAGGGCTGACGAGCAGTACTTC CAISESNRADEQYF
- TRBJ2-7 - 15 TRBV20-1 TGCAGTGCTAGAGATCCGGGACAAGCCACCTACGAGCAGTACTTC CSARDPGQATYEQYF
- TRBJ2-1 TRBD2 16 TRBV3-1 TGTGCCAGCAGCCAATTGGGGGGGGGCTCCTACAATGAGCAGTTCTTC CASSQLGGGSYNEQFF